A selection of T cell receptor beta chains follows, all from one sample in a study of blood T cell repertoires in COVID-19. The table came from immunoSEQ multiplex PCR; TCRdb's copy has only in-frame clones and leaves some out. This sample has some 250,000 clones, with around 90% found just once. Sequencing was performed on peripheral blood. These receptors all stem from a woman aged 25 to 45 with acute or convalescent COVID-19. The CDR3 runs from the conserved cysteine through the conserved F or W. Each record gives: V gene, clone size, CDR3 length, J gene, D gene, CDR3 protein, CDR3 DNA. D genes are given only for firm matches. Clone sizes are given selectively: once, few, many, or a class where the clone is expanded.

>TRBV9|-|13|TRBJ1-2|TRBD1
CASRGTGGYGYTF
TGTGCCAGCAGGGGGACAGGGGGCTATGGCTACACCTTC
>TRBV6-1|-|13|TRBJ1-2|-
CASSEARGYGYTF
TGTGCCAGCAGTGAAGCGCGGGGGTATGGCTACACCTTC
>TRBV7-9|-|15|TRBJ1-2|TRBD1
CASSSGQVLLYGYTF
TGTGCCAGCAGCTCCGGACAGGTCCTCCTCTATGGCTACACCTTC
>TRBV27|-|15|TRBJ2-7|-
CASSPLGGRSYEQYF
TGTGCCAGCAGTCCCCTCGGCGGGCGTTCCTACGAGCAGTACTTC
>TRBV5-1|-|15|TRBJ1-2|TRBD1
CASSSKQGEISGYTF
TGCGCCAGCAGCTCAAAACAGGGGGAGATCTCTGGCTACACCTTC
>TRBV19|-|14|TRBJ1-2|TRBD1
CASSIDGPGTAYTF
TGTGCCAGTAGTATAGATGGGCCCGGGACAGCCTACACCTTC
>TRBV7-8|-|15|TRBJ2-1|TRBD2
CASSLSGTRNNEQFF
TGTGCCAGCAGCCTTAGTGGGACTAGGAACAATGAGCAGTTCTTC
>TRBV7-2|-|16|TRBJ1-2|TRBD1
CASSLEGTGRNYGYTF
TGTGCCAGCAGCTTAGAGGGGACAGGGAGGAACTATGGCTACACCTTC
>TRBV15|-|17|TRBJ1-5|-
CATSRDLLGGSNQPQHF
TGTGCCACCAGCAGAGATCTCCTGGGGGGGAGCAATCAGCCCCAGCATTTT
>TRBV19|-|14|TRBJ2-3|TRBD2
CATSYSGITDTQYF
TGTGCCACCTCGTATAGCGGGATCACAGATACGCAGTATTTT
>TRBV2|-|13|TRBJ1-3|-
CASSVRTANTIYF
TGTGCCAGCAGTGTAAGGACAGCAAACACCATATATTTT
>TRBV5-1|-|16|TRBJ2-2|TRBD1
CASSLTGGKNTGELFF
TGCGCCAGCAGCCTAACAGGGGGCAAGAACACCGGGGAGCTGTTTTTT
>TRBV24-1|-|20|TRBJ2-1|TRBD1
CATSLPTLDRGSRSYNEQFF
TGTGCCACCAGTCTACCTACCCTCGACAGGGGTTCGAGGTCGTACAATGAGCAGTTCTTC
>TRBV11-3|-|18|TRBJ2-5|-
CASSLRTHPTYSQETQYF
TGTGCCAGCAGCTTGAGAACCCATCCGACTTACTCCCAAGAGACCCAGTACTTC
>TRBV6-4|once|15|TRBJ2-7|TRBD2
CASRELAGSSYEQYF
TGTGCCAGCAGGGAACTAGCGGGGAGCTCCTACGAGCAGTACTTC
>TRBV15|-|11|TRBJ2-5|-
CATSRGVREYF
TGTGCCACCAGCAGAGGTGTGAGGGAGTACTTC